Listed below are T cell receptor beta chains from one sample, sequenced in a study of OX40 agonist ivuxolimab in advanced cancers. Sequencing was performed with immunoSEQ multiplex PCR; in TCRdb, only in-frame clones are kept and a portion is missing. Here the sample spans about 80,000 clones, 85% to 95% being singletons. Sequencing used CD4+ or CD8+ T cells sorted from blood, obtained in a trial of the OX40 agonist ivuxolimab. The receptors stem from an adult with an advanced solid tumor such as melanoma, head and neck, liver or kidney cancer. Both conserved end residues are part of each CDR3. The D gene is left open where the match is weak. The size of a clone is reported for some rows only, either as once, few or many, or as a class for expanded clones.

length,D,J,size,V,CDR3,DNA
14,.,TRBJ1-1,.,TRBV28,CASSLKGSNTEAFF,TGTGCCAGCAGTTTAAAAGGGTCGAACACTGAAGCTTTCTTT
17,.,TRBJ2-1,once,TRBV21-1,CASSPRRRQGDYNEQFF,TGTGCCAGCAGCCCCAGGAGGCGACAGGGGGACTACAATGAGCAGTTCTTC
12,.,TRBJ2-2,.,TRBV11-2,CASSLDTGELFF,TGTGCCAGCAGCTTAGATACCGGGGAGCTGTTTTTT
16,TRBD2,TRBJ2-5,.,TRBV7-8,CASSFRTSGREETQYF,TGTGCCAGCAGCTTCCGGACTAGCGGGAGAGAAGAGACCCAGTACTTC
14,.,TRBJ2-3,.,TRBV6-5,CASSWGVPTDTQYF,TGTGCCAGCAGTTGGGGCGTCCCCACAGATACGCAGTATTTT
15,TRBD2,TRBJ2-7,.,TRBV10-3,CAISETGLAGDEQYF,TGTGCCATCAGTGAGACCGGACTAGCGGGAGACGAGCAGTACTTC
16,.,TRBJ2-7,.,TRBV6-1,CASSEKGGDSPYEQYF,TGTGCCAGCAGTGAAAAAGGGGGGGACAGTCCCTACGAGCAGTACTTC
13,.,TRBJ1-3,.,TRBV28,CASSLWGGNTIYF,TGTGCCAGCAGTTTATGGGGTGGAAACACCATATATTTT
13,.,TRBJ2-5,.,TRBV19,CASSPGEAETQYF,TGTGCCAGTAGTCCCGGGGAGGCAGAGACCCAGTACTTC
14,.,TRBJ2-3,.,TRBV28,CASSLSHSTDTQYF,TGTGCCAGCAGTTTATCTCATAGCACAGATACGCAGTATTTT
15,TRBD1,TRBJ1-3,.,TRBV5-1,CASSLAGGGRNTIYF,TGCGCCAGCAGCTTGGCAGGGGGCGGCAGAAACACCATATATTTT